Reported below is one T cell receptor beta chain. What it recognizes is unknown. The data stem from a study of cytomegalovirus exposure and HLA in healthy donors. Study outcomes and limitations: The authors assumed roughly uniform sequencing depth across donors for presence/absence analyses.

The PCR made use of 60 Vbeta and 13 Jbeta primers. The table came from immunoSEQ multiplex PCR; TCRdb's copy has only in-frame clones and leaves some out. The sample has about 130,000 clones, around 80% seen once. The germline gives CDR1 SGHRS, CDR2 YFSETQ. The CDR3 runs to 15 residues. Trimming cost V 0 bases and J 5 bases, with 11 bases left between them. Material for sequencing was PBMCs. This chain connects TRBV5-1 to TRBJ1-4; no clear D gene. The clonotype was recovered from a man aged 25-45 years in good health and CMV-seronegative. CDR3 region: CASSLGSSVNEKLFF. CDR3 nucleotide sequence: TGCGCCAGCAGCTTGGGGAGTTCGGTAAATGAAAAACTGTTTTTT. Filled out from reference TRBV5-1 and TRBJ1-4, the complete variable domain reads KAGVTQTPRYLIKTRGQQVTLSCSPISGHRSVSWYQQTPGQGLQFLFEYFSETQRNKGNFPGRFSGRQFSNSRSEMNVSTLELGDSALYLCASSLGSSVNEKLFFGSGTQLSVL.